This T cell receptor (beta chain) was observed in a study of regulatory T cells in long-lasting Graves disease. Study-level results: Persistent disease samples used TRBV28, TRBJ1-2 and TRBJ2-5 preferentially. The study found persistent patients shared more public clonotypes (roughly 2,800) than new patients (around 1,000).

The germline gives CDR1 MGHRA, CDR2 YSYEKL. The CDR3 has 17 residues. J gave up 6 bases and V 1 base, and 12 bases lay outside the gene matches. HTBI primers from iRepertoire and Arm-PCR of CDR3 regions yielded the TCR beta libraries. TCRdb reanalysed the multiplex PCR reads using MiXCR and keeps one entry per CDR3 protein. The table lists 350,000 to 400,000 distinct CDR3 sequences, around a sixth of them singletons. The sample holds a few counts of this clonotype. As yet, its antigen is unknown. Sample time point: newly diagnosed GD, antithyroid drugs for less than 3 months. The TCR library was made from RNA that had been extracted from PBMCs in TRIzol. Enrollment of patients was through an endocrinology department in Xi'an, China. A volume of roughly 8.4 milliliters of peripheral blood was collected in EDTA tubes.

The source is a female donor with Graves disease. This chain links TRBV4-1 with TRBJ1-2, with 9 bases aligning to TRBD1. This specimen consisted of peripheral blood mononuclear cells (PBMCs), obtained at new diagnosis, from a patient treated with antithyroid drugs. CDR3 amino acids: CASSQGPPRTGVNGYTF. The CDR3 nucleotides are TGCGCCAGCAGCCAAGGTCCCCCCCGGACAGGGGTTAATGGCTACACCTTC.